This entry describes one T cell receptor beta chain. As yet, its antigen is unknown. TCRdb fed the reads into MiXCR, producing one record per CDR3 protein. Among around 770,000 distinct CDR3 sequences listed, roughly 28% were seen once. This entry comes from a study of T cell repertoires in cytomegalovirus infection. General study points: Carriers of CMV plus the relevant HLA were identified by cumulative public TCR beta family frequency.

The sample was cultured CD8+ T cells from PBMCs, taken from culture after CMV antigen stimulation. The TCR comes from a human donor in good health (CMV status not recorded). Some clones in this sample may be carry-over from other donors' samples.

Here the CDR3 DNA reads TGTGCCAGCAGCCCAGTCAAGCCGGGCCGAAACACCATATATTTT. Translated: CASSPVKPGRNTIYF. The rearrangement uses TRBV7-9 and TRBJ1-3; D uncertain. This CDR3 has 15 residues. V lost 5 bases and J 5 bases, leaving 16 bases between the germline ends. Germline V gene sequence: CDR1 SEHNR, CDR2 FQNEAQ (reference sequence).